Below, one T cell receptor (beta chain) is given with its context. The CDR3 covers 15 residues. V lost 1 base and J lost 8; bases outside the gene matches: 8. Looked up from germline, CDR1 is SGHTA and CDR2 is FQGNSA. The table came from immunoSEQ multiplex PCR; TCRdb's copy has only in-frame clones and leaves some out. This sample has around 290,000 clones; 80% to 90% occur once, and the top ten carry about 8%. This sample was taken from a study of blood T cell repertoires in COVID-19. The source material was peripheral blood. The chain employs TRBV7-2 and TRBJ1-2, with 9 bases aligning to TRBD1. This TCR came from a woman aged 45-65 years who had recovered from COVID-19. This CDR3 is CASSLVRQGGSGYTF. Here the CDR3 DNA reads TGTGCCAGCAGCTTAGTCCGACAGGGGGGGAGCGGCTACACCTTC.